This TCR beta chain comes out of a study of T cell responses to AZD1222 COVID-19 vaccine. Assay: immunoSEQ multiplex PCR; the TCRdb copy retains only in-frame clones and omits some. The sample holds approximately 180,000 clones, approximately 86% seen once. This clone was found a few times. The V and J ends lost 5 bases and 4 bases respectively, with 23 bases between them. Germline V gene sequence: CDR1 LNHDA, CDR2 SQIVND (reference sequence). The CDR3 is 17 residues long. This clonotype was sampled from an adult in good health. V is TRBV19 and J is TRBJ2-5; weak D call: TRBD2 (6 bases). The material was peripheral blood, obtained on day 0 of AZD1222 vaccination. DNA of the CDR3: TGTGCCAGTAGTGAATGGGGACTGGCTGTACGGGCAGAGACCCAGTACTTC. Translated: CASSEWGLAVRAETQYF.